This record covers a single T cell receptor beta chain. The record originates from a study of blood T cell repertoires in COVID-19. Study context: Samples of COVID-19 (acute and convalescent) were obtained from the United States, Italy and Spain. Sources were T cells, B-cell-depleted T cells, or PBMCs; the material itself was cDNA or gDNA.

With 6 bases removed from V and 3 bases from J, the gap between germline ends came to 14 bases. The CDR3 has 15 amino acids. Germline-derived CDR1 and CDR2 are ENHRY and SYGVKD. In the authors' workflow: By means of reference gene primer amplification, nucleated cell counts were estimated. Sequencing used immunoSEQ multiplex PCR; TCRdb keeps in-frame clones, though not all of them. The V and J calls and clone size are taken from that table; D and trimming were inferred from the DNA. The table shows about 200,000 clones, with 85% occurring only once. Across fewer than 25 US areas, participants ranged in age from about 18 to 100 years.

The sequenced material came from PBMCs or T cells enriched from blood (not recorded which). The V gene is TRBV10-3, the J gene TRBJ2-2, with D possibly being TRBD1 (5 bases). The sequence was obtained from a man aged 35 to 55 who had recovered from COVID-19. The CDR3 spells CAIRETVRDTGELFF. The CDR3, as DNA: TGTGCCATCAGAGAGACAGTCAGGGACACCGGGGAGCTGTTTTTT.